A single sample is the source of the 29 T cell receptor beta chains below, sequenced in a study of shared clonotypes between healthy human individuals. Generated by immunoSEQ multiplex PCR, the TCRdb table keeps only in-frame clones and is missing some. The repertoire holds approximately 1.4 million clones, with nearly 99% as singletons. The sequencing input was naive CD4+ T cells sorted from blood. Subset of the sample: CD45RA+ positively selected. These receptors originate from a man between 25 and 39 years old in good health.

V usage is TRBV2 and J usage is TRBJ2-7; no clear D. Trimming shortened V by 7 bases and J by 7 bases, and 11 bases separated the two germline ends. CDR3 length: 11 residues. The germline CDR1 and CDR2 sequences are SNHLY and FYNNEI. CDR3 in amino acids: CASMWGLEQYF. As DNA, the CDR3 is TGTGCCAGCATGTGGGGATTAGAGCAGTACTTC.

This sequence joins TRBV27 and TRBJ2-1; no clear D. V dropped 3 bases and J dropped 5 bases, with 8 bases sitting between them. The CDR3 loop spans 13 amino acids. CDR1 and CDR2 (germline): MNHEY, SMNVEV (reference sequence). The CDR3 spells CASSLRLNNEQFF. DNA for the CDR3: TGTGCCAGCAGTTTGAGACTTAACAATGAGCAGTTCTTC.

The J gene is TRBJ2-2, the V gene TRBV7-3, with D maybe TRBD1 (6 bases). The CDR3 is made up of 13 amino acids. CDR1 is SGHTA, CDR2 FQGTGA, per germline. The V end lost 4 bases, the J end lost 7 bases, and 10 bases lay between the germline ends. Here the CDR3 reads CASSSDRVGELFF. The DNA of the CDR3 is TGTGCCAGCAGCTCGGACAGAGTCGGGGAGCTGTTTTTT.

This clone is a singleton in its sample. The chain couples TRBV5-1 to TRBJ2-5; weak D call: TRBD1 (6 bases). The V end was cut by 5 bases, the J end by 1 base, with 9 bases between. The V gene's germline CDR1 is SGHRS and CDR2 YFSETQ. This CDR3 comprises 13 residues. The CDR3 bases are TGCGCCAGCAGAACAGGGCCCCAAGAGACCCAGTACTTC. It codes for CASRTGPQETQYF.

The chain recombines TRBV28 with TRBJ2-1, with D uncertain. Germline CDR1 reads MDHEN; CDR2 reads SYDVKM. V lost 3 bases and J lost 5, with 14 bases in between. The CDR3 runs 15 residues. The CDR3: CASSFTGLGNNEQFF. For the CDR3, the DNA is TGTGCCAGCAGTTTTACCGGGTTAGGCAACAATGAGCAGTTCTTC.

The gene calls are TRBV6-1 and TRBJ2-7, with D maybe TRBD1 (6 bases). Per germline, CDR1 MNHNS and CDR2 SASEGT. Deletions cut 3 bases from V and 4 bases from J, with 10 bases between. There are 13 residues in the CDR3. The CDR3 protein is CASSDGQGYEQYF. For the CDR3, the DNA is TGTGCCAGCAGTGACGGGCAGGGGTACGAGCAGTACTTC.

Notes on this clone: This specimen includes other DNA sequences encoding the same CDR3. The chain couples TRBV5-1 to TRBJ2-3; 9 bases agree with TRBD2. This CDR3 is built from 16 residues. V shed 3 bases and J 0 bases; nucleotides not matched to a gene: 5. The V gene's germline CDR1 is SGHRS and CDR2 YFSETQ. Here the CDR3 DNA reads TGCGCCAGCAGCTCCGGGACTAGCCCTAGCACAGATACGCAGTATTTT. The encoded protein is CASSSGTSPSTDTQYF.

Note on this clone: One end of the junction does not line up with germline, which may come from a read error. The rearrangement joins TRBV5-1 to TRBJ2-3; tentatively, D is TRBD1 (5 bases). This CDR3 is 18 amino acids long. Germline CDR1 SGHRS, CDR2 YFSETQ. This chain's CDR3 is CASGLKVGRTSSTDTQYF. CDR3 bases: TGCGCCAGCGGCTTGAAGGTGGGGCGGACCTCAAGCACAGATACGCAGTATTTT.

The chain is built from TRBV11-3 and TRBJ2-7; D gene unclear. This CDR3 is 12 amino acids long. Between the trimmed V and J ends, which lost 3 bases and 6 bases, there was a span of 9 bases. Germline loops: CDR1 SGHNT, CDR2 YENEEA. The CDR3 DNA sequence: TGTGCCAGCAGCTTGGGAAGGTCCGAGCAGTACTTC. As protein: CASSLGRSEQYF.

This chain joins TRBV28 and TRBJ2-7; D is unclear. CDR3 length equals 15 residues. V was clipped by 6 bases and J by 3 bases, with 18 bases between them. CDR1 is MDHEN and CDR2 is SYDVKM in the germline V gene. In DNA form, the CDR3 reads TGTGCCAGCAGCCAGCCTTACAAGATGCTCTACGAGCAGTACTTC. It specifies CASSQPYKMLYEQYF.

The rearrangement links TRBV29-1 to TRBJ2-3; a weak D match, TRBD2 (5 bases). CDR1 is SQVTM, CDR2 ANQGSEA, per germline. This CDR3 is 8 amino acids long. CDR3 DNA: TGCGGGAGCGATACGCAGTATTTT. Protein sequence: CGSDTQYF.

In regard to this clone: This CDR3 is also generated by other DNA sequences in the sample. The rearrangement links TRBV10-1 to TRBJ2-2; no reliable D call. The CDR3 loop spans 11 amino acids. Germline V CDR1 and CDR2: WNHNN, SYGVQD (reference sequence). The V and J ends lost 8 bases and 4 bases respectively, with 5 bases between them. CDR3 in amino acids: CASSGTGELFF. The CDR3 nucleotides are TGCGCCAGCTCTGGCACCGGGGAGCTGTTTTTT.

The genes are TRBV10-2 and TRBJ2-7; weak D call: TRBD2 (6 bases). The CDR3 has 14 residues. V was cut by 7 bases and J by 4 bases, with 17 bases left in between. Germline CDR1 WSHSY, CDR2 SAAADI. The CDR3 region has the DNA TGCGCCAGCACCACCTCGGGACTGCGATACGAGCAGTACTTC. Protein: CASTTSGLRYEQYF.

The V gene is TRBV5-1, the J gene TRBJ2-2, with D maybe TRBD2 (6 bases). In germline, CDR1 is SGHRS, CDR2 YFSETQ. Trimming cost V 0 bases and J 3 bases, with 12 bases left between them. This CDR3 region has 16 residues. The CDR3 sequence: CASSLAEIADTGELFF. CDR3 coding DNA: TGCGCCAGCAGCTTGGCCGAAATAGCGGACACCGGGGAGCTGTTTTTT.

The chain recombines TRBV6-6 with TRBJ2-2; D perhaps matches TRBD1 (7 bases). Trimming pared 5 bases from V and 1 base from J, leaving 14 bases between. Germline CDR1 reads MNHNY; CDR2 reads SVGAGI (reference sequence). The CDR3 consists of 16 residues. CDR3 in amino acids: CASSNFRGVNTGELFF. As DNA, the CDR3 is TGTGCCAGCAGTAACTTCAGGGGGGTGAACACCGGGGAGCTGTTTTTT.

The chain is built from TRBV28 and TRBJ2-7; D perhaps matches TRBD1 (5 bases). CDR3 size: 14 residues. Germline-derived CDR1 and CDR2 are MDHEN and SYDVKM. Trimming took off 7 bases at V and 4 bases at J, with 17 bases between the two ends. DNA of the CDR3: TGTGCCAGCACCTCGGCCAGGGCCTGGTACGAGCAGTACTTC. Protein product: CASTSARAWYEQYF.

V usage is TRBV5-6 and J usage is TRBJ2-7, with D uncertain. Germline CDR1 reads SGHDT; CDR2 reads YYEEEE. The V end lost 2 bases, the J end lost 5 bases, and 14 bases lay between the germline ends. CDR3 length: 14 amino acids. CDR3 coding DNA: TGTGCCAGCAGCTTTCAGCAGGTCCCCCACGAGCAGTACTTC. Translation gives CASSFQQVPHEQYF.

The rearrangement joins TRBV5-1 to TRBJ2-1; 11 nucleotides align to TRBD2. The J segment lost 7 bases and the V segment lost 4 bases, leaving 13 bases of the junction unmatched. Germline V gives CDR1 SGHRS, CDR2 YFSETQ. The CDR3 runs to 17 residues. CDR3 sequence (DNA): TGCGCCAGCAGCCCACCCCTGCTAGCGGGAGGAGGGAATGAGCAGTTCTTC. It translates to CASSPPLLAGGGNEQFF.

The J gene is TRBJ2-3, the V gene TRBV18, with D unclear. The CDR3 loop spans 14 amino acids. Germline CDR1 reads KGHSH; CDR2 reads LQKENI. Trimming left V 3 bases short and J 0 bases short, with 7 bases between. The CDR3 DNA reads as TGTGCCAGCTCACCTCGGCGGAGCACAGATACGCAGTATTTT. Translating it yields CASSPRRSTDTQYF.

This clone occurred once. The same CDR3 can be traced to other DNA sequences in this sample. The rearrangement joins TRBV18 to TRBJ2-5; TRBD1 matches at 8 bases. The V gene end was trimmed by 3 bases and the J gene end by 5 bases; junction bases not matched to a gene: 5. The CDR3 runs to 14 residues. Germline lookup yields CDR1 KGHSH and CDR2 LQKENI. In DNA, the CDR3 is TGTGCCAGCTCACCTTGGACAGGGCAGGAGACCCAGTACTTC. This encodes CASSPWTGQETQYF.

V and J are TRBV6-5 and TRBJ1-5; D is perhaps TRBD1 (6 bases). Germline V gene lookup returns CDR1 MNHEY and CDR2 SVGAGI. The V gene lost 5 bases and the J gene lost 7 bases, with 12 bases spanning the gap. The CDR3 has 13 residues. The CDR3 bases are TGTGCCAGCAGTCAGGGGAGAGGGCAGCCCCAGCATTTT. It is translated as CASSQGRGQPQHF.

The genes are TRBV9 and TRBJ2-5, with D possibly TRBD1 on 7 matching bases. The CDR3 runs 15 residues. CDR1 is SGDLS and CDR2 is YYNGEE in the germline V gene. V was cut by 3 bases and J by 4 bases, with 16 bases left in between. CDR3 residues: CASSAHTGEAETQYF. The CDR3 DNA reads as TGTGCCAGCAGCGCCCACACAGGGGAGGCAGAGACCCAGTACTTC.

The J gene is TRBJ2-5, the V gene TRBV19; D not resolved. The V end was cut by 1 base, the J end by 5 bases, with 8 bases between. In germline, CDR1 is LNHDA, CDR2 SQIVND (reference sequence). This CDR3 comprises 13 residues. CDR3: CASSIVFGETQYF. The CDR3 DNA sequence: TGTGCCAGTAGTATAGTGTTCGGGGAGACCCAGTACTTC.

The V call is TRBV10-2, the J call TRBJ2-7, with D tentatively TRBD1 or TRBD2 (5 bases each). V was shortened by 5 bases and J by 0 bases, with 11 bases between the two germline ends. The CDR3 is made up of 14 amino acids. Germline CDR1 and CDR2: WSHSY and SAAADI. CDR3 nucleotide sequence: TGCGCCAGCAGTAGGGGACCCGTCTCCTACGAGCAGTACTTC. Its protein product is CASSRGPVSYEQYF.

The rearrangement links TRBV11-1 to TRBJ2-1; TRBD2 agrees at 8 bases. Germline CDR1 and CDR2: SGHAT and FQDESV (reference sequence). The V segment lost 5 bases and the J segment 3 bases; nucleotides outside the gene matches: 15. The CDR3 runs to 18 residues. The CDR3 loop is CASSPSPNSGTIYNEQFF. DNA for the CDR3: TGTGCCAGCAGCCCTTCACCCAATAGCGGGACCATCTACAATGAGCAGTTCTTC.

This rearrangement joins TRBV7-7 to TRBJ2-5; the match to TRBD2 covers 9 bases. V gave up 2 bases and J gave up 2 bases; unmatched junction bases: 3. The CDR3 is made up of 15 amino acids. Germline CDR1 and CDR2: SSHAT and FNYEAQ (reference sequence). The CDR3: CASSLRTSEQETQYF. CDR3 sequence (DNA): TGTGCCAGCAGCTTACGGACTAGCGAACAAGAGACCCAGTACTTC.

The gene calls are TRBV11-1 and TRBJ2-1, with no clear D. V shed 1 base and J shed 8 bases, with 9 bases lying between them. Germline assignment: CDR1 SGHAT and CDR2 FQDESV (reference sequence). This CDR3 region has 13 residues. In nucleotides, the CDR3 is TGTGCCAGCAGCTTAGGTCGTTTGGATGAGCAGTTCTTC. Protein product: CASSLGRLDEQFF.

V is TRBV4-3 and J is TRBJ2-2; TRBD2 aligns across 12 bases. Germline loops: CDR1 LGHNA, CDR2 YSLEER. Trimming removed 3 bases from V and 9 bases from J; junction bases left unmatched: 5. The CDR3 spans 15 residues. This CDR3 reads CASSHLTSGSRELFF. CDR3 in DNA: TGCGCCAGCAGCCACCTGACTAGCGGGAGCAGGGAGCTGTTTTTT.

About this clone itself: Other DNA sequences from this sample encode an identical CDR3 as well. The rearrangement joins TRBV5-1 to TRBJ2-1; 10 nucleotides align to TRBD2. The CDR3 consists of 14 residues. Germline trimming cut 0 bases from V and 8 bases from J; bases unmatched to any gene: 2. In germline, CDR1 is SGHRS, CDR2 YFSETQ. The CDR3 is CASSLGLAGDEQFF. In DNA, the CDR3 is TGCGCCAGCAGCTTGGGCCTAGCGGGGGATGAGCAGTTCTTC.